This T cell receptor (beta chain) is from a study of T cell responses to AZD1222 COVID-19 vaccine (dated by TCRdb to the early 2020s). In terms of the full investigation: TCR sequencing covered roughly 230 trial participants: around 210 given two doses of AZD1222 and 26 given two doses of MenACWY control vaccine. Trial participants were enrolled into age subgroups of 18-55, 56-69 and 70-plus years, which contained roughly 150, 30 and 60 TCR-sequenced participants, respectively.

Study-wide findings and limitations: Participants were mostly white British, with more females than males. The authors suggested clonal diversity may have been underestimated. Reportedly, almost half of the unique spike-specific TCRs recognized epitopes lying outside the regions that are mutated in the B.1.351 and B.1.1.7 variants. Spike-specific TCR breadth and depth rose significantly after two AZD1222 doses compared with day 0 and with MenACWY recipients. CD4 TCRs associated with the vaccine covered the entire spike protein, and the dominant responses were in regions 160-218 and 743-854. The 56-69-year group was small, and its depth increase did not reach significance, likely because of low power. No day 14 peak-response samples were available, so repertoires were characterized only after the peak T cell response. Conclusions about previously exposed vaccinees were limited because only six or seven AZD1222 recipients were SARS-CoV-2 seropositive at baseline.

A distance of 9 bases separates the germline ends of V and J, which lose 0 bases and 4 bases respectively. From cysteine to phenylalanine, the CDR3 is 14 amino acids long. The read is trimmed to its CDR3 DNA, 42 bases read in frame from base 1. From the germline V gene, CDR1 is LGHNA and CDR2 is YNFKEQ. Per the publication, the time point label means: about 28 days (+/-7) after the second vaccine dose. AZD1222 recipients whose second dose came at about 4 weeks and those whose second dose came at about 12 weeks were combined into one group, since spike-specific TCR depth and breadth did not differ between the two schedules. Samples from vaccinated people were obtained from the UK trials COV001 and COV002, which included a single-blind randomized controlled phase 2/3 trial of AZD1222 (ChAdOx1 nCoV-19) in healthy adults. For TCRbeta chain sequencing, PBMC samples from trial participants were taken at day 0 and at day 28 after the second dose.

To note about this clone: Its antigen target is currently unknown. Base qualities are missing; no much larger clone stands one base away.

The CDR3 regions of human TCRbeta chains were subjected to immunosequencing. The study's own analysis went as follows. TCRs in the repertoires were compared against a reference library of SARS-CoV-2-specific TCRs that had been generated with the MIRA antigen-specificity platform. Breadth was defined as the fraction of unique TCRs that were SARS-CoV-2-associated, and depth was defined as the fraction of total T cells that were SARS-CoV-2-associated. Each spike-specific TCR was assigned to its reactive spike region and to a CD4 or CD8 class using the MIRA data. Log10-transformed breadth and depth values were compared by one-way ANOVA with Sidak's multiple comparisons tests. Not all clones reach the TCRdb copy of this immuneACCESS table, which keeps in-frame sequences only. Checked studies attribute under half of the gap to unresolved V genes and leave the rest unexplained. The V and J calls and clone size are taken from that table; D and trimming were inferred from the DNA. This sample holds roughly 120,000 clones; approximately 87% were observed only once. The ten top clones hold roughly 4.4% of the sample.

The origin of this receptor is an adult who received the AZD1222 COVID-19 vaccine. The sample consisted of peripheral blood, taken 28 days after the second AZD1222 dose. Recombination joined TRBV4-2 with TRBJ1-2; TRBD1 is a weak D gene call, 6 bases matching. The nucleotides are TGTGCCAGCAGCCAAGAGGGGGGCCCCTATGGCTACACCTTC. It encodes CASSQEGGPYGYTF.